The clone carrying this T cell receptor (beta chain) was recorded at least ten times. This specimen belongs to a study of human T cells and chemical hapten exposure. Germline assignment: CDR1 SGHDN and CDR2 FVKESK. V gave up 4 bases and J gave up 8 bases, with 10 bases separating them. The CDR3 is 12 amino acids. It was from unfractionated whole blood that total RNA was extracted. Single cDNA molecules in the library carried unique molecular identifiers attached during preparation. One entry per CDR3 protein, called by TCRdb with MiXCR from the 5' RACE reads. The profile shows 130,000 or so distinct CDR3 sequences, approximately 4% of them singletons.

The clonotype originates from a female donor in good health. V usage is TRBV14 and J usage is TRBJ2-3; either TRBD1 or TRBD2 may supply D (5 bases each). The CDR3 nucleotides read TGTGCCAGCAGCCCCGGGACGGTTACGCAGTATTTT. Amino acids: CASSPGTVTQYF. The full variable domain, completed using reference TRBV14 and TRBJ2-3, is EAGVTQFPSHSVIEKGQTVTLRCDPISGHDNLYWYRRVMGKEIKFLLHFVKESKQDESGMPNNRFLAERTGGTYSTLKVQPAELEDSGVYFCASSPGTVTQYFGPGTRLTVL.